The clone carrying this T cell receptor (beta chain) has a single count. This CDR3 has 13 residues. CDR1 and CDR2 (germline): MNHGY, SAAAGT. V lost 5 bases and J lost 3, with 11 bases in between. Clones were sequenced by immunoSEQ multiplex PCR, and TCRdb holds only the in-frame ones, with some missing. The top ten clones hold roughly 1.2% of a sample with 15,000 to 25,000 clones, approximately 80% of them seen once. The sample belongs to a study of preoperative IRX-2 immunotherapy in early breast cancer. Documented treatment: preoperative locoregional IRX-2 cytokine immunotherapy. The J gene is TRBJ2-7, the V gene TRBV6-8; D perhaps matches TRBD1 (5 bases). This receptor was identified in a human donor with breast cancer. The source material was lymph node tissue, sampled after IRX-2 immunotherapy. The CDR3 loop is CASSLLQDYEQYF. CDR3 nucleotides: TGTGCCAGCAGTCTTCTACAGGACTACGAGCAGTACTTC.